This T cell receptor beta chain was retrieved from a study of blood T cell repertoires in COVID-19. The repertoire was sequenced with immunoSEQ multiplex PCR; TCRdb's copy has only in-frame clones and lacks some. The table shows 350,000 to 450,000 clones, with about 89% occurring only once. Participants had their cohort set by participant-reported clinical history. A COVID-19 case was met by exposed participants within 2 weeks before study entry. V lost 4 bases and J 6 bases, leaving 13 bases between the germline ends. Germline V CDR1 and CDR2: LNHDA, SQIVND (reference sequence). The CDR3 consists of 14 residues.

The TCR comes from a middle-aged woman who had been exposed to COVID-19. The sample comprised PBMCs or T cells enriched from blood (not recorded which). This sequence joins TRBV19 and TRBJ1-5; no definite D call. The CDR3 nucleotides are TGTGCCAGTAGTACCGTCACCTCGGGTCAGCCCCAGCATTTT. Protein sequence: CASSTVTSGQPQHF.